This TCR beta chain is drawn from a study of T cell responses to AZD1222 COVID-19 vaccine. Profiled with immunoSEQ multiplex PCR; TCRdb holds only in-frame clones, not every one. The sample contains 100,000 to 150,000 clones, approximately 94% of which appear only once. Regarding the study as a whole: Repertoires were collected only later (after the peak T cell response had occurred). Once two AZD1222 doses were given, Spike-specific TCR breadth and depth went up. Donors were chiefly white British, with a greater number of females, and clonal diversity was perhaps underestimated.

In regard to this clone: The antigen is unknown.

After removal of 7 bases from V and 7 bases from J, the junction contained 9 bases not matched to a gene. The CDR3 contains 13 residues. The germline CDR1 and CDR2 sequences are LNHDA and SQIVND (reference sequence). This receptor was taken from an adult in good health. Material: peripheral blood, obtained on day 0 of AZD1222 vaccination. The rearrangement uses TRBV19 and TRBJ2-7; 8 positions agree with TRBD1. This CDR3 reads CASKRTGKMEQYF. The CDR3 nucleotides are TGTGCCAGTAAAAGGACAGGGAAGATGGAGCAGTACTTC.